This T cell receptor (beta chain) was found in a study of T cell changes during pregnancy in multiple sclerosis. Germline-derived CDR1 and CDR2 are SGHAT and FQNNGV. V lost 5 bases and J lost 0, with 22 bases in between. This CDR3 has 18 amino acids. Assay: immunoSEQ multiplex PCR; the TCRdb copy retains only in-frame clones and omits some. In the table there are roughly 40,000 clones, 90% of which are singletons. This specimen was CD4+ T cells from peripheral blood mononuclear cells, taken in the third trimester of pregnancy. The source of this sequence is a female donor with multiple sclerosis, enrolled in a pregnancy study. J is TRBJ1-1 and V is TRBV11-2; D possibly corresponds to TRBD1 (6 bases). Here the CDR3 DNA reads TGTGCCAGCAGCCCCCCCGGCAGGGGATTGGGAATGAACACTGAAGCTTTCTTT. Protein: CASSPPGRGLGMNTEAFF.